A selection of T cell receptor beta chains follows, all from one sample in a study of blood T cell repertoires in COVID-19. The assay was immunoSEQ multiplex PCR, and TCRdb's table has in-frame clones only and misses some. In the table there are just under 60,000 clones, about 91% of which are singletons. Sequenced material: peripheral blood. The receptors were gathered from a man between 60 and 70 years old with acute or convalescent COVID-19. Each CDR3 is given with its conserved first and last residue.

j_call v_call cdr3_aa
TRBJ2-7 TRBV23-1 CATNSGSYEQYF
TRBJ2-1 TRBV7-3 CASSSTSGEQFF
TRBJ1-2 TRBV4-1 CASSQAQGQSYGYTF
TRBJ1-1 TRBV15 CATSRVPGDTEAFF
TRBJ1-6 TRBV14 CASSLLERSSYNSPLHF
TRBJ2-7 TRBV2 CASVPGTASYEQYF
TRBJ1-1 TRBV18 CASSPLPPGDVNTEAFF
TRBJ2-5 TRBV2 CASSVFGLAGEETQYF
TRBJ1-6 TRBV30 CAWSVRGLGSPLHF
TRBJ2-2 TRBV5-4 CASMALRQGATGELFF
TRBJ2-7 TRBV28 CASGYGGTYEQYF